This T cell receptor (beta chain) came from a study of regulatory T cells in long-lasting Graves disease. Germline V CDR1 and CDR2: SGHRS, YFSETQ. V lost 0 bases and J lost 2, with 6 bases in between. The CDR3 runs to 15 residues. This clonotype has just a few counts. Stated time point: newly diagnosed GD, antithyroid drugs for less than 3 months. RNA from PBMCs was the source of the TCR library. Both iRepertoire HTBI primers and Arm-PCR of CDR3 regions were used to build the TCR beta libraries. TCRdb reanalysed the multiplex PCR reads using MiXCR and keeps one entry per CDR3 protein. Of about 460,000 distinct CDR3 sequences listed, approximately 15% were seen once; the top ten hold roughly 15%. The same sample was also studied in work on T cells in Graves' hyperthyroidism and ophthalmopathy. From that study: Blood held most thyroid clonotypes expanded above 0.001 frequency.

The sequence came from a woman aged 50 to 60 with Graves disease. The sample in question was peripheral blood mononuclear cells (PBMCs), obtained at new diagnosis, from a patient treated with antithyroid drugs. The chain carries TRBV5-1 and TRBJ1-6, with D maybe TRBD1 (5 bases). CDR3 nucleotides: TGCGCCAGCAGCTTGGGACAGACCTATAATTCACCCCTCCACTTT. As protein: CASSLGQTYNSPLHF. The entire variable domain, with the rest obtained from reference TRBV5-1 and TRBJ1-6, is as follows: KAGVTQTPRYLIKTRGQQVTLSCSPISGHRSVSWYQQTPGQGLQFLFEYFSETQRNKGNFPGRFSGRQFSNSRSEMNVSTLELGDSALYLCASSLGQTYNSPLHFGNGTRLTVT.